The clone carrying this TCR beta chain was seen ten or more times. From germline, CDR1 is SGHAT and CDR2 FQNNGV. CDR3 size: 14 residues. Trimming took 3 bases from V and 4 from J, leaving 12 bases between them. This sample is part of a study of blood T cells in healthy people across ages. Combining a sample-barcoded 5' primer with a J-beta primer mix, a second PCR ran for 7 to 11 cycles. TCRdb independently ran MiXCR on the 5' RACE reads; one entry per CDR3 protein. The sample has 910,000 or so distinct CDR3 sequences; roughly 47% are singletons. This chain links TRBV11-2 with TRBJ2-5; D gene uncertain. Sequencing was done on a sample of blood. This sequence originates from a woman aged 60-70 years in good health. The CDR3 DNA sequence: TGTGCCAGCAGCTTCGGTCTCAGAGGAGAGACCCAGTACTTC. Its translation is CASSFGLRGETQYF.